A single sample gave rise to the 20 T cell receptor beta chains below, sequenced in a study of cytomegalovirus exposure and HLA in healthy donors. 13 Jbeta primers and 60 Vbeta primers were used for the PCR. Clones were read by immunoSEQ multiplex PCR, and TCRdb kept only the in-frame ones, dropping some. Seen here are 100,000 or so clones, 65% to 80% observed once, and the top ten hold 10%. Sequenced material: PBMCs. These receptor sequences come from a man aged 25-45 years in good health and CMV-seropositive.

V and J are TRBV11-2 and TRBJ1-1; D gene ambiguous. V lost 3 bases and J 3 bases, leaving 17 bases between the germline ends. Germline V lookup: CDR1 SGHAT, CDR2 FQNNGV. The CDR3 length is 16 residues. Here the CDR3 DNA reads TGTGCCAGCAGCTTTATAGGGTCCGGGGTGGACACTGAAGCTTTCTTT. Its translation is CASSFIGSGVDTEAFF.

The table lists this clone with many counts. This chain joins TRBV7-6 and TRBJ1-4; D is ambiguous. V was shortened by 6 bases and J by 4 bases, with 3 bases between the two germline ends. The germline CDR1 and CDR2 sequences are SGHVS and FNYEAQ. The CDR3 runs to 11 residues. CDR3 sequence: CASSLNEKLFF. The CDR3, as DNA: TGTGCCAGCAGTCTTAATGAAAAACTGTTTTTT.

This sequence joins TRBV2 and TRBJ1-2; D is unclear. This CDR3 has 13 residues. V was trimmed by 4 bases and J by 0 bases, leaving 6 bases between them. The germline CDR1 and CDR2 sequences are SNHLY and FYNNEI. Here the CDR3 reads CASSVTANYGYTF. CDR3 nucleotide sequence: TGTGCCAGCAGTGTTACAGCTAACTATGGCTACACCTTC.

This chain joins TRBV19 and TRBJ1-5; D gene uncertain. Germline CDR1 LNHDA, CDR2 SQIVND (reference sequence). This CDR3 has 13 amino acids. The V and J ends lost 7 bases and 2 bases respectively, with 9 bases between them. The CDR3 sequence is CASNPLGNQPQHF. CDR3 coding DNA: TGTGCCAGTAACCCACTGGGCAATCAGCCCCAGCATTTT.

The V gene is TRBV29-1, the J gene TRBJ2-1; 9 bases are a match to TRBD1. Germline CDR1 reads SQVTM; CDR2 reads ANQGSEA. The J segment lost 7 bases and the V segment lost 5 bases, leaving 9 bases of the junction unmatched. The CDR3 has 14 residues. The CDR3 sequence: CSVQSPDRGNEQFF. CDR3 in DNA: TGCAGCGTTCAATCCCCCGACAGGGGGAATGAGCAGTTCTTC.

This CDR3 reads CASTNRGATEAFF. For the CDR3, the DNA is TGCGCCAGCACCAACAGGGGGGCCACTGAAGCTTTCTTT. This chain uses TRBV5-1 with TRBJ1-1; TRBD1 aligns across 8 bases. V lost 6 bases, J lost 4 bases, and 5 bases stayed unmatched. The CDR3 sequence is 13 residues long. Germline V gene lookup returns CDR1 SGHRS and CDR2 YFSETQ. Complete variable domain (other parts from reference TRBV5-1 and TRBJ1-1): KAGVTQTPRYLIKTRGQQVTLSCSPISGHRSVSWYQQTPGQGLQFLFEYFSETQRNKGNFPGRFSGRQFSNSRSEMNVSTLELGDSALYLCASTNRGATEAFFGQGTRLTVV.

The CDR3 DNA follows: TGTGCCAGCAGCTTAGCAAGTGGGGGGGTCACGTTGAACACTGAAGCTTTCTTT. Protein product: CASSLASGGVTLNTEAFF. This chain links TRBV7-6 with TRBJ1-1, with D possibly matching TRBD1 (5 bases). Deletions cut 0 bases from V and 0 bases from J, with 17 bases between. CDR1 is SGHVS and CDR2 is FNYEAQ in the germline V gene. This CDR3 is built from 18 residues.

The rearrangement joins TRBV5-1 to TRBJ1-4; maybe TRBD1 (6 bases). CDR1 and CDR2 from the germline V gene are SGHRS and YFSETQ. The CDR3 contains 17 residues. Trimming removed 5 bases at V and 0 bases at J, with 17 bases between. Here the CDR3 reads CASRLGQMTATNEKLFF. The CDR3 DNA sequence: TGCGCCAGCAGACTTGGACAGATGACTGCAACTAATGAAAAACTGTTTTTT.

This clone was seen a few times. The chain couples TRBV6-5 to TRBJ1-1, with 7 positions matching TRBD1. Trimming cost V 0 bases and J 0 bases; bases outside gene matches: 1. Germline-derived CDR1 and CDR2 are MNHEY and SVGAGI. The CDR3 covers 15 residues. The CDR3 DNA sequence: TGTGCCAGCAGTTACTCGACAGGGATGAACACTGAAGCTTTCTTT. Translation gives CASSYSTGMNTEAFF.

This clone was observed a handful of times. The chain is built from TRBV6-1 and TRBJ1-1; no clear D gene. CDR1 MNHNS and CDR2 SASEGT come from the germline V gene. Trimming cost V 4 bases and J 0 bases, with 12 bases left between them. The CDR3 contains 15 residues. The CDR3 reads CASSALFQMNTEAFF. The CDR3 DNA is TGTGCCAGCAGTGCGCTTTTCCAGATGAACACTGAAGCTTTCTTT.

V and J are TRBV25-1 and TRBJ1-6; maybe TRBD1 (5 bases). Germline V gene data show CDR1 as MGHDK and CDR2 as SYGVNS. Trimming took off 7 bases at V and 8 bases at J, with 12 bases between the two ends. This CDR3 contains 13 residues. Here the CDR3 DNA reads TGTGCCAGCAATCACAGGACCGATTCACCCCTCCACTTT. Encoded protein: CASNHRTDSPLHF.

This chain uses TRBV11-2 with TRBJ2-3, with TRBD2 matching over 9 bases. The CDR3 is made up of 19 amino acids. Germline values: CDR1 SGHAT, CDR2 FQNNGV. The V gene end was trimmed by 5 bases and the J gene end by 4 bases; junction bases not matched to a gene: 19. In DNA form, the CDR3 reads TGTGCCAGCAGCGCCTCTCGTCGACGCGGGGGGGCGCATTCAGATACGCAGTATTTT. Its protein product is CASSASRRRGGAHSDTQYF.

J is TRBJ2-3 and V is TRBV27, with TRBD2 matching over 7 bases. With V trimmed by 6 bases and J by 2 bases, 5 bases remained unmatched. Germline CDR1 is MNHEY and CDR2 is SMNVEV (reference sequence). There are 14 residues in the CDR3. The CDR3 is CASRNGGYTDTQYF. Written as DNA, the CDR3 is TGTGCCAGCAGGAACGGGGGGTACACAGATACGCAGTATTTT.

The CDR3 DNA sequence: TGTGCCTGGAGTGTATTTACGGGGTACACAGATACGCAGTATTTT. It encodes CAWSVFTGYTDTQYF. This chain links TRBV30 with TRBJ2-3, with D tentatively TRBD2 (5 bases). CDR1 is GTSNPN, CDR2 SVGIG, per germline (reference sequence). The CDR3 loop spans 15 amino acids. Trimming removed 0 bases at V and 2 bases at J, with 12 bases between.

The chain joins TRBV30 to TRBJ1-1; D uncertain. V was cut by 2 bases and J by 2 bases, with 9 bases left in between. Germline CDR1 GTSNPN, CDR2 SVGIG (reference sequence). CDR3 length: 13 amino acids. In DNA form, the CDR3 reads TGTGCCTGGAGTAGAGACTTAAACACTGAAGCTTTCTTT. It codes for CAWSRDLNTEAFF.

This clone was counted once. The J gene is TRBJ1-3, the V gene TRBV5-4; 8 bases map to TRBD1. Germline assignment: CDR1 SGHNT and CDR2 YYREEE (reference sequence). The CDR3 is made up of 17 amino acids. V dropped 5 bases and J dropped 0; count of bases not matched to a gene: 10. The CDR3 DNA reads TGTGCCAGCAGTAATCCCGCAGGGGGCGGCTCTGGAAACACCATATATTTT. Residues: CASSNPAGGGSGNTIYF. The full variable domain, its missing parts supplied by reference TRBV5-4 and TRBJ1-3, is ETGVTQSPTHLIKTRGQQVTLRCSSQSGHNTVSWYQQALGQGPQFIFQYYREEENGRGNFPPRFSGLQFPNYSSELNVNALELDDSALYLCASSNPAGGGSGNTIYFGEGSWLTVV.

The V and J genes are TRBV25-1 and TRBJ2-1; perhaps TRBD2 as D (5 bases). The V end lost 4 bases, the J end lost 7 bases, and 20 bases lay between the germline ends. The length of the CDR3 is 16 residues. Germline V CDR1 and CDR2: MGHDK, SYGVNS. The chain's CDR3 is CASSGSPLRGWNEQFF. The CDR3 DNA sequence: TGTGCCAGCAGTGGCTCGCCTCTCCGGGGATGGAATGAGCAGTTCTTC.

The chain carries TRBV19 and TRBJ2-4; TRBD1 agrees at 7 bases. CDR1 and CDR2 (germline): LNHDA, SQIVND (reference sequence). This CDR3 contains 15 residues. The J segment lost 6 bases and the V segment lost 1 base, leaving 6 bases of the junction unmatched. The chain's CDR3 is CASSIGGGYGNIQYF. DNA of the CDR3: TGTGCCAGTAGTATAGGAGGGGGCTATGGAAACATTCAGTACTTC.

The table lists this clone with a few counts. The chain couples TRBV5-6 to TRBJ1-2; 9 nucleotides agree with TRBD1. From germline, CDR1 is SGHDT and CDR2 YYEEEE. Trimming took 4 bases from V and 5 from J; bases not matched to a gene: 6. The CDR3 runs to 14 residues. This CDR3 is CASSRTGEGYGYTF. As DNA, the CDR3 is TGTGCCAGCAGCCGGACAGGGGAAGGATATGGCTACACCTTC. Full variable domain (remainder filled in from reference TRBV5-6 and TRBJ1-2): DAGVTQSPTHLIKTRGQQVTLRCSPKSGHDTVSWYQQALGQGPQFIFQYYEEEERQRGNFPDRFSGHQFPNYSSELNVNALLLGDSALYLCASSRTGEGYGYTFGSGTRLTVV.

This clone was picked up a small number of times. This chain connects TRBV6-6 to TRBJ2-7; 7 bases map to TRBD1. There are 14 residues in the CDR3. From germline, CDR1 is MNHNY and CDR2 SVGAGI (reference sequence). With 0 bases clipped from V and 5 bases from J, the junction kept 4 bases outside the gene matches. CDR3 residues: CASSYSSTGDEQYF. The CDR3 DNA reads as TGTGCCAGCAGTTACTCGAGTACAGGGGACGAGCAGTACTTC.